This T cell receptor beta chain was sequenced in a study of blood T cell repertoires in COVID-19. Study context: COVID-19 samples from acute and convalescent phases originated in the United States, Italy and Spain. Sources were T cells, B-cell-depleted T cells, or PBMCs; the material itself was cDNA or gDNA.

Original processing notes: Researchers report that nucleated cell counts were estimated from reference gene primer amplification. Assay: immunoSEQ multiplex PCR; the TCRdb copy retains only in-frame clones and omits some. The V and J calls and clone size were taken over from that table, and D and trimming were inferred from the DNA. The sample holds 250,000 or so clones, roughly 83% seen once. The source of this sequence is a man older than 75 with acute or convalescent COVID-19. Specimen: peripheral blood.

CDR3 sequence (DNA): TGTGCCTGGAGTGGGATCGGTGGGGCAGTTAATTCACCCCTCCACTTT. Its protein is CAWSGIGGAVNSPLHF. V gene TRBV30 combines with J gene TRBJ1-6; possible D gene TRBD1, 5 bases. Germline assignment: CDR1 GTSNPN and CDR2 SVGIG (reference sequence). Between the trimmed V and J ends, which lost 1 base and 6 bases, there was a span of 16 bases. CDR3 size: 16 residues.